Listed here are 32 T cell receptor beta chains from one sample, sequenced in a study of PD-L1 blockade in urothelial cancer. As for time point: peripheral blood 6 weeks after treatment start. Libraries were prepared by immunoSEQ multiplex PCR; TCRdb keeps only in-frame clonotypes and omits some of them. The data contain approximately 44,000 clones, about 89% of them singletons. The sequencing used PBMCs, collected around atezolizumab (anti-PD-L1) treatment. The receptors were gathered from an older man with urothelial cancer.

This CDR3 is CSAQSSGNTIYF. CDR3 nucleotides: TGCAGCGCACAGAGCTCTGGAAACACCATATATTTT. The rearrangement links TRBV29-1 to TRBJ1-3; no definite D call. Germline V gene data show CDR1 as SQVTM and CDR2 as ANQGSEA. V was cut by 7 bases and J by 0 bases, with 7 bases left in between. The CDR3 has 12 amino acids.

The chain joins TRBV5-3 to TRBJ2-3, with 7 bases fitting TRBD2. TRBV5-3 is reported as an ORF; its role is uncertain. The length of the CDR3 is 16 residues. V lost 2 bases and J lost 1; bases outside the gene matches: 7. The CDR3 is CARSFRSGFCTDTQYF. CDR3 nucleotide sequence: TGTGCCAGAAGCTTCCGTAGCGGGTTTTGCACAGATACGCAGTATTTT.

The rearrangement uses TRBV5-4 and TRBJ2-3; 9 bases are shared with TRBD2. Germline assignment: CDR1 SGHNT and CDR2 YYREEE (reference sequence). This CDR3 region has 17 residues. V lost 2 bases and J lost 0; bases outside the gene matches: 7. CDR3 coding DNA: TGTGCCAGCAGCTTAGCGGGGGGCGCCCTTAGCACAGATACGCAGTATTTT. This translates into CASSLAGGALSTDTQYF.

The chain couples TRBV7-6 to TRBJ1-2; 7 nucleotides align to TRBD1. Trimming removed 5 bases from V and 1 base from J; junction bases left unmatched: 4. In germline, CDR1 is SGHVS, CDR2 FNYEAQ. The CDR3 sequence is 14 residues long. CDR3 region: CASSPGTDNYGYTF. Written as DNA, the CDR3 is TGTGCCAGCAGCCCCGGGACAGATAACTATGGCTACACCTTC.

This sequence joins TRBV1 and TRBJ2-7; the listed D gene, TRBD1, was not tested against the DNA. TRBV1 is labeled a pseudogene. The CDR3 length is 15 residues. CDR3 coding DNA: TGCACCAGCAGCCAAGAACAGGGTGAGGGCTACGAGCAGTACTTC. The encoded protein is CTSSQEQGEGYEQYF.

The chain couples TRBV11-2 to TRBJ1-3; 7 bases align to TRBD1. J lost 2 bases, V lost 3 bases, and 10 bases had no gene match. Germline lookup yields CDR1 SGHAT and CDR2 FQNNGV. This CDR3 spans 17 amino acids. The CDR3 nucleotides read TGTGCCAGCAGCTTCTTAACAGGGGAGATTGCTGGAAACACCATATATTTT. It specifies CASSFLTGEIAGNTIYF.

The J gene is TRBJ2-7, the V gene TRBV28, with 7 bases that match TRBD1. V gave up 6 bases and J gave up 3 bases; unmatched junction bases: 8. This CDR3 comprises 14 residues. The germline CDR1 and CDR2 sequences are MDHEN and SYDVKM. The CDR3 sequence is CASSGDSRNYEQYF. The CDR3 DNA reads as TGTGCCAGCAGCGGGGACAGTCGTAACTACGAGCAGTACTTC.

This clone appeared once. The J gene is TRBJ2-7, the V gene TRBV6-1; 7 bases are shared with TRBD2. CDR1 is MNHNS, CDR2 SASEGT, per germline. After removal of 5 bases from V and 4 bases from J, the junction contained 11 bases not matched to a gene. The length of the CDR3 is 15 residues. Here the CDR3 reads CASSTGGGGMYEQYF. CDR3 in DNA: TGTGCCAGCAGTACTGGGGGGGGAGGAATGTACGAGCAGTACTTC.

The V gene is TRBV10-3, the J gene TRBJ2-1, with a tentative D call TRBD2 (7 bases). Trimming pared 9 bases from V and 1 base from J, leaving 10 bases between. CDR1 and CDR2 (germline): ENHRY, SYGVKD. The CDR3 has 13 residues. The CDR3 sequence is CAIGGGSYNEQFF. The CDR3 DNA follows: TGTGCCATAGGGGGGGGGTCCTACAATGAGCAGTTCTTC.

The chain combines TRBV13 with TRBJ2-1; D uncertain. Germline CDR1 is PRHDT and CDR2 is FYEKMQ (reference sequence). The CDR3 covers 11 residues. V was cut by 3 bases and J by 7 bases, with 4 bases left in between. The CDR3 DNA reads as TGTGCCAGCAGCTTTAGAAATGAGCAGTTCTTC. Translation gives CASSFRNEQFF.

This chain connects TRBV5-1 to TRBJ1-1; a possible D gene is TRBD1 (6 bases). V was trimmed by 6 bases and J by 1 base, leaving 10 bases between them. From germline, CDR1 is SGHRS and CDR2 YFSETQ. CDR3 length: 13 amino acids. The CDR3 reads CASNKGENTEAFF. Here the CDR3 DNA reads TGCGCCAGCAATAAGGGGGAGAACACTGAAGCTTTCTTT.

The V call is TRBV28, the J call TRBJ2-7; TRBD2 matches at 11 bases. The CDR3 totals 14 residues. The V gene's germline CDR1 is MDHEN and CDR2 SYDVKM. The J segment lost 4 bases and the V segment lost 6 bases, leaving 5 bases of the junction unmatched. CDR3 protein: CASRSGLAVYEQYF. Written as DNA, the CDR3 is TGTGCCAGCAGGTCGGGACTAGCGGTATACGAGCAGTACTTC.

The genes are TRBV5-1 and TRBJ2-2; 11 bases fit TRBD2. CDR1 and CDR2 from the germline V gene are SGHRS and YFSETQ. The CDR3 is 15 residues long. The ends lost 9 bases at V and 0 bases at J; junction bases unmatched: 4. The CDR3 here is CATRGLAANTGELFF. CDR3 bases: TGCGCCACTCGGGGACTAGCGGCGAACACCGGGGAGCTGTTTTTT.

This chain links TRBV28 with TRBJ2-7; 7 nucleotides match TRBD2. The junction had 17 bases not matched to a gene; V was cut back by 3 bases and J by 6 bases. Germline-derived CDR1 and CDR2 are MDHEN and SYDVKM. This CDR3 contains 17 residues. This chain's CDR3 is CASSLGLAALSAGEQYF. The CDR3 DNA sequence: TGTGCCAGCAGTTTGGGTCTAGCGGCCCTGTCCGCTGGCGAGCAGTACTTC.

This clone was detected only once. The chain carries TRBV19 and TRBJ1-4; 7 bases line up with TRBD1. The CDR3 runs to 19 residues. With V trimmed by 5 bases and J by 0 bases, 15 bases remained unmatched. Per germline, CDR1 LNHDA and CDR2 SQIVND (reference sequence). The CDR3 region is CASSSLWGRQGATNEKLFF. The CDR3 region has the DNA TGTGCCAGTAGTTCCCTCTGGGGGAGACAGGGTGCAACTAATGAAAAACTGTTTTTT.

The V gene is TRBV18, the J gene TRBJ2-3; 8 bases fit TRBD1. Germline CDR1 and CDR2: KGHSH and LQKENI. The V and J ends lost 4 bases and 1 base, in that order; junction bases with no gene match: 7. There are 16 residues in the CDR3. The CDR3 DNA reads TGTGCCAGCTCACTAAGACAGACAGGGGGCACAGATACGCAGTATTTT. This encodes CASSLRQTGGTDTQYF.

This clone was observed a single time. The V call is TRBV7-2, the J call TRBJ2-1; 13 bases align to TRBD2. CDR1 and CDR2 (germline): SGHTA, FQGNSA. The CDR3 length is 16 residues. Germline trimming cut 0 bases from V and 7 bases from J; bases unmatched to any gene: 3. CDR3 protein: CASSLALAGGRNEQFF. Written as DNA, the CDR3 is TGTGCCAGCAGCTTAGCACTAGCGGGAGGGCGGAATGAGCAGTTCTTC.

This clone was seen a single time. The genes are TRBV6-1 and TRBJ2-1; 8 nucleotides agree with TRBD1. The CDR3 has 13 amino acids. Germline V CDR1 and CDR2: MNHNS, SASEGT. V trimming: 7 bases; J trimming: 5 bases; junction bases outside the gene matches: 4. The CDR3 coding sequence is TGTGCCAGCACTCGACAGGGGAACAATGAGCAGTTCTTC. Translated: CASTRQGNNEQFF.

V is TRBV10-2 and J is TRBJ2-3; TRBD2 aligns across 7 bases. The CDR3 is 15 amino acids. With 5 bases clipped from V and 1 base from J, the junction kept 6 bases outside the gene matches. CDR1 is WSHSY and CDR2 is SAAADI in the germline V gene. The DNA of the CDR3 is TGCGCCAGCAGTATCCAGGCGGGAGGCACAGATACGCAGTATTTT. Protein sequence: CASSIQAGGTDTQYF.

This CDR3 is CASSMNQGYTDTQYF. The DNA for the CDR3 is TGCGCCAGCAGCATGAATCAGGGCTACACAGATACGCAGTATTTT. The chain recombines TRBV5-1 with TRBJ2-3; weak D call: TRBD1 (5 bases). Looked up from germline, CDR1 is SGHRS and CDR2 is YFSETQ. CDR3 length equals 15 residues. V lost 4 bases and J lost 2, with 14 bases in between.

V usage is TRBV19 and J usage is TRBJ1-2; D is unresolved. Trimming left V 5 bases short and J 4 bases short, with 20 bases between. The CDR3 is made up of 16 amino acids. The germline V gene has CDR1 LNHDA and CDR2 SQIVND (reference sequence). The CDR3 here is CASSDSGGPPFYGYTF. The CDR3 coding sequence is TGTGCCAGTAGTGACTCTGGAGGCCCCCCCTTCTATGGCTACACCTTC.

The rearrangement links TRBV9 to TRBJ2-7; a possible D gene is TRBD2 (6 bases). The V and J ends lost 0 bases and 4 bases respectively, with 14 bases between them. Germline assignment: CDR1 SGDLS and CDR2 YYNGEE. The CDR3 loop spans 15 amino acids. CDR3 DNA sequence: TGTGCCAGCAGCGTAGCCCCAGGGACTCCTTACGAGCAGTACTTC. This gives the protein CASSVAPGTPYEQYF.

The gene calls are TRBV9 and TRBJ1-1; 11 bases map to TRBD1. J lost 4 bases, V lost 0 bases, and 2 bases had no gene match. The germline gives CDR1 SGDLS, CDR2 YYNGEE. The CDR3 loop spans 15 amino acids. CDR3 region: CASSVAGTGGTEAFF. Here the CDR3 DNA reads TGTGCCAGCAGCGTAGCTGGGACAGGGGGCACTGAAGCTTTCTTT.

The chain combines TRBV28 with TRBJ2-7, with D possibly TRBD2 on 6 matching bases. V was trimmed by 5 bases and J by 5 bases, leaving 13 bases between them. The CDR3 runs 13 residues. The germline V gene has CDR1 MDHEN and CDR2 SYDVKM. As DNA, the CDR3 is TGTGCCAGCAGTATAGCGGTACCCCACGAGCAGTACTTC. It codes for CASSIAVPHEQYF. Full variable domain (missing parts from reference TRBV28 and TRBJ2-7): DVKVTQSSRYLVKRTGEKVFLECVQDMDHENMFWYRQDPGLGLRLIYFSYDVKMKEKGDIPEGYSVSREKKERFSLILESASTNQTSMYLCASSIAVPHEQYFGPGTRLTVT.

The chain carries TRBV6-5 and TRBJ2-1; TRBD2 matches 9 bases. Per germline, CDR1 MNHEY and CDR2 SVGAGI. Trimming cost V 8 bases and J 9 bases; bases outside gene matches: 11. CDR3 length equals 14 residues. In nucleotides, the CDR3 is TGTGCCAGCGGGGGGCGGGAGGGCCTTAGTGAGCAGTTCTTC. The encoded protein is CASGGREGLSEQFF.

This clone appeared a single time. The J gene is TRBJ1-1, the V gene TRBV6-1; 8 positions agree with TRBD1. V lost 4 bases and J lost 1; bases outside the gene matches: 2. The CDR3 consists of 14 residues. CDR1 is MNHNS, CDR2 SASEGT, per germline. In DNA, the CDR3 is TGTGCCAGCAGTGGCGGACAGGGGAACACTGAAGCTTTCTTT. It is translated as CASSGGQGNTEAFF.

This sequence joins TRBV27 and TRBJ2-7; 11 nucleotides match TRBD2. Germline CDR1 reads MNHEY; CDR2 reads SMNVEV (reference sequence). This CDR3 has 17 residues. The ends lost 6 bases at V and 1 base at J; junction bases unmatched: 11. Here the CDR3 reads CASRVLAGGGSSYEQYF. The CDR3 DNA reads TGTGCCAGCAGAGTCCTAGCGGGAGGAGGGTCGTCCTACGAGCAGTACTTC.

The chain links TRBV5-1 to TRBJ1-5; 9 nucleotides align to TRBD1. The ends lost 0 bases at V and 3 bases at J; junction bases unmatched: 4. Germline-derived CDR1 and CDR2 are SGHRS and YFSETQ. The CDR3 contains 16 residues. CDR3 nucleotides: TGCGCCAGCAGCTTGGGGACAGGGGATTTCAATCAGCCCCAGCATTTT. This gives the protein CASSLGTGDFNQPQHF.

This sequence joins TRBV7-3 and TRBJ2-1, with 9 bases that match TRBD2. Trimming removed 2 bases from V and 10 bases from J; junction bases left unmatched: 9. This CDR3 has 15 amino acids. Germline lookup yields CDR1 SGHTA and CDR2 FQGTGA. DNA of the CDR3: TGTGCCAGCAGCTTAGCGGGAGGGCCGGTAAGCGAGCAGTTCTTC. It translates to CASSLAGGPVSEQFF.

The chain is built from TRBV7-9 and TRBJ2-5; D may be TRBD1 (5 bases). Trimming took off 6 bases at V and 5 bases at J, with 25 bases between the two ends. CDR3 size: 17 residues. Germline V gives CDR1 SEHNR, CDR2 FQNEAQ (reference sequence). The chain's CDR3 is CASSLGAGGWAAETQYF. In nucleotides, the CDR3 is TGTGCCAGCAGTCTAGGGGCAGGCGGTTGGGCAGCGGAGACCCAGTACTTC.

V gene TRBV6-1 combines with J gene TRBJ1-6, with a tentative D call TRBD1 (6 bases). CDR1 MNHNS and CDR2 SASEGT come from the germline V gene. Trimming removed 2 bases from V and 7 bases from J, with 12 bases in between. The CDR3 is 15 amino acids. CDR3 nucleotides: TGTGCCAGCAGTGAACAAGGGACAAGCAATTCACCCCTCCACTTT. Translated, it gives CASSEQGTSNSPLHF.

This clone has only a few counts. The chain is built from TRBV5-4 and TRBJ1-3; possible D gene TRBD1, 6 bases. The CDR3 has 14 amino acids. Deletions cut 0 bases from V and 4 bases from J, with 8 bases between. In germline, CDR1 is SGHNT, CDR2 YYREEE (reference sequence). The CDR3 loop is CASSLVGGGNTIYF. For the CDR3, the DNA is TGTGCCAGCAGCTTGGTAGGGGGAGGAAACACCATATATTTT.